The clone carrying this T cell receptor (beta chain) showed up just a few times. V was pared by 3 bases and J by 15 bases, with 18 bases between. CDR3 length equals 13 residues. Germline CDR1 reads LGHDT; CDR2 reads YNNKEL (reference sequence). TCRdb analysed the 5' RACE reads with MiXCR anew, one entry per CDR3 protein. The repertoire includes roughly 44,000 distinct CDR3 sequences, 29% of them detected once, and around 4% sits in the top ten. This clonotype originated in a female donor with breast cancer. What was sequenced was memory CD4+ T cells sorted from a lymph node. Subset meaning: memory CD4+ T cells, CD4+CD45RO+CD25-. This chain connects TRBV3-1 to TRBJ2-1; perhaps TRBD2 as D (6 bases). The CDR3 nucleotides are TGTGCCAGCAGCCAGAATCTCGGGAGCAGGCGGTTCTTC. Its protein product is CASSQNLGSRRFF.